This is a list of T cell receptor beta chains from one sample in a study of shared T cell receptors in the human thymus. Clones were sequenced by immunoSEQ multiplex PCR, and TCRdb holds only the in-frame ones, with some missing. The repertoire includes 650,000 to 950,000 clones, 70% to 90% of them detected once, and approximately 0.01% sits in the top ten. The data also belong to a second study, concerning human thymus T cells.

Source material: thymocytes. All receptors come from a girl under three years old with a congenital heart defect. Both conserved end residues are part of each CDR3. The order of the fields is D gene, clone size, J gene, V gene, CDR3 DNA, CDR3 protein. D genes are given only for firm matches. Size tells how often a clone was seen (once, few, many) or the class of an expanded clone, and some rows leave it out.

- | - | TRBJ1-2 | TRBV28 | TGTGCCAGCAACGAGCAGGCTGGCTATGGCTACACCTTC | CASNEQAGYGYTF
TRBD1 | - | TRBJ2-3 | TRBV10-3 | TGTGCCATCAGTGAGTCGAAAAAGGGGGCGTATACGCAGTATTTT | CAISESKKGAYTQYF
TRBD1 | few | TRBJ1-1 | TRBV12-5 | TGTGCTAGTGGTCAAACACAGGGGGAGGTGAACACTGAAGCTTTCTTT | CASGQTQGEVNTEAFF
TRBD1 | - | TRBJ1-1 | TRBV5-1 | TGCGCCAGCAGCCACAGACAGGGCAACACTGAAGCTTTCTTT | CASSHRQGNTEAFF
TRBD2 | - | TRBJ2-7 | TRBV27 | TGTGCCAGCAGTTTATTGGGGCGGGGGGGGGCCTACGAGCAGTACTTC | CASSLLGRGGAYEQYF
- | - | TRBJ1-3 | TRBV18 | TGTGCCAGCTCACTTCCCAGGGCTGGAAACACCATATATTTT | CASSLPRAGNTIYF
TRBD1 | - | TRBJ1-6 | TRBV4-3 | TGCGCCAGCAGCCAAGAGGACAGGTATTCACCCCTCCACTTT | CASSQEDRYSPLHF
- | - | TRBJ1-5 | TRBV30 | TGTGCCTGGAGTGTTGAGGGGGATGGTCAGCCCCAGCATTTT | CAWSVEGDGQPQHF
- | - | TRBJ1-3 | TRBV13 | TGTGCCACCAAACCAGGGGTTAGAAACACCATATATTTT | CATKPGVRNTIYF
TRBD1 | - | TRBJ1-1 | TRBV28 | TGTGCCAGCAGTTTATGCGGGACAGGGGGGCCGACCGGGCCTATAACGAACACTGAAGCTTTCTTT | CASSLCGTGGPTGPITNTEAFF
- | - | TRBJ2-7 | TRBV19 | TGTGCCAGTAGTAGTGGGGCGGGGCACGAGCAGTACTTC | CASSSGAGHEQYF